Listed below are T cell receptor beta chains from one sample, sequenced in a study of cytotoxic CD8 clonotypes in ibrutinib-treated CLL. The assay was immunoSEQ multiplex PCR, and TCRdb's table has in-frame clones only and misses some. The sample contains 45,000 to 60,000 clones, 56% of which appear only once. The source material was PBMCs, sampled after 24 months of ibrutinib treatment. These receptors all come from a human donor with chronic lymphocytic leukemia. CDR3s include the opening cysteine and the closing phenylalanine or tryptophan. D genes are given only for firm matches. The size entry is marked missing in some rows and otherwise reads once, few, many or a size class.

d_call	clone_size	v_call	j_call	cdr3_nt	cdr3_aa
TRBD2	NA	TRBV7-2	TRBJ2-3	TGTGCCAGCAGCTTATCCGCGGGGGGCACAGATACGCAGTATTTT	CASSLSAGGTDTQYF
TRBD2	once	TRBV29-1	TRBJ2-1	TGCAGCGCCATCAGCGGGGGGGGATACAATGAGCAGTTCTTC	CSAISGGGYNEQFF
NA	NA	TRBV20-1	TRBJ1-2	TGCAGTGCTAGCGGGGTACATGGCTACACCTTC	CSASGVHGYTF
TRBD2	NA	TRBV7-2	TRBJ2-1	TGTGCCAGCCGGACTAGCGGGAGTTTCAATGAGCAGTTCTTC	CASRTSGSFNEQFF
NA	NA	TRBV5-4	TRBJ1-5	TGTGCCAGCAGCCATGGGGCAGATAGCAATCAGCCCCAGCATTTT	CASSHGADSNQPQHF
NA	NA	TRBV7-9	TRBJ2-2	TGTGCCAGCAGCTTAGTTTCCACCGGGGAGCTGTTTTTT	CASSLVSTGELFF
TRBD1	NA	TRBV5-1	TRBJ1-5	TGCGCCAGCAGCTCGGGGACAGGGAATACTCAGCCCCAGCATTTT	CASSSGTGNTQPQHF
NA	many	TRBV10-3	TRBJ2-1	TGTGCCATCAGCTTGGGGAACTCCTACAATGAGCAGTTCTTC	CAISLGNSYNEQFF
NA	NA	TRBV6-1	TRBJ1-5	TGTGCCAGCAGTGAAAGGGTTAGGGGCAGCAATCAGCCCCAGCATTTT	CASSERVRGSNQPQHF
NA	NA	TRBV27	TRBJ2-3	TGTGCCAGCAGTTTATGGGCAGGGGCCAACCCGCTGGATACGCAGTATTTT	CASSLWAGANPLDTQYF
NA	NA	TRBV7-2	TRBJ2-1	TGTGCCAGCAGCTTAGTATTCTATGAGCAGTTCTTC	CASSLVFYEQFF
TRBD1	NA	TRBV2	TRBJ1-5	TGTGCCAGCAGTCGGGGACAGGGCGGCAATCAGCCCCAGCATTTT	CASSRGQGGNQPQHF
NA	NA	TRBV28	TRBJ2-3	TGTGCCAGCAGTGACCCGAAGATCCGAGAATTGTCAGATACGCAGTATTTT	CASSDPKIRELSDTQYF
NA	NA	TRBV5-6	TRBJ1-4	TGTGCCAGCAGCTTGGAGGTGGGGGTCCCTGAAAAACTGTTTTTT	CASSLEVGVPEKLFF
NA	NA	TRBV19	TRBJ1-5	TGTGCCAGTAGTATCCGCAGGGAGTCCCAGCCCCAGCATTTT	CASSIRRESQPQHF
TRBD2	NA	TRBV9	TRBJ2-1	TGTGCCAGCAGCCCCCGACTTCTAGCGGGATCCTACAATGAGCAGTTCTTC	CASSPRLLAGSYNEQFF
TRBD2	NA	TRBV7-8	TRBJ2-1	TGTGCCAGCAGCTTAGTAGGACTAGCGGGAGGTGAGCAGTTCTTC	CASSLVGLAGGEQFF
TRBD1	few	TRBV27	TRBJ2-1	TGTGCCAGCAGTCTGGACAGGGGGCCTAGAGACAATGAGCAGTTCTTC	CASSLDRGPRDNEQFF
NA	few	TRBV30	TRBJ2-5	TGTGCCTGGATTACGGGTAACCAAGAGACCCAGTACTTC	CAWITGNQETQYF
NA	few	TRBV5-1	TRBJ1-1	TGCGCCAGCAGCAGGACACCGAACACTGAAGCTTTCTTT	CASSRTPNTEAFF
NA	many	TRBV27	TRBJ1-5	TGTGCCTCGGGGGGGGAAAATCAGCCCCAGCATTTT	CASGGENQPQHF
NA	NA	TRBV6-6	TRBJ2-1	TGTGCCAGCGCCTATATAGGTGAGCAGTTCTTC	CASAYIGEQFF
NA	few	TRBV2	TRBJ1-6	TGTGCCAGCAGGCCCCTAGGGGAGACTAGAATTTCACCCCTCCACTTT	CASRPLGETRISPLHF
NA	NA	TRBV7-9	TRBJ2-5	TGTGCCAGCAGCTTAAGGCAGGGCAGCGAGACCCAGTACTTC	CASSLRQGSETQYF
NA	many	TRBV6-1	TRBJ1-6	TGTGCCAGCAGCCCCCCCCGGGGCCATAATTCACCCCTCCACTTT	CASSPPRGHNSPLHF
NA	NA	TRBV19	TRBJ1-5	TGTGCCAGTACCCCCTCCGGTCGATTTAGCAATCAGCCCCAGCATTTT	CASTPSGRFSNQPQHF
NA	NA	TRBV4-1	TRBJ2-5	TGCGCCAGCAGCCAGGATGACAGGTGGGGCTTGGGAGAGACCCAGTACTTC	CASSQDDRWGLGETQYF
TRBD1	few	TRBV27	TRBJ2-1	TGTGCCAGCAGAATACAGGGGACCTACAATGAGCAGTTCTTC	CASRIQGTYNEQFF
NA	NA	TRBV29-1	TRBJ1-3	TGCAGCGTTGAAAGGGAAAACACCATATATTTT	CSVERENTIYF
NA	few	TRBV7-9	TRBJ1-5	TGTGCCAGCAGCGCGCCCAATCAGCCCCAGCATTTT	CASSAPNQPQHF
TRBD2	NA	TRBV7-2	TRBJ2-5	TGTGCCAGCAGCTCCCCTACTAGCGGAGTCTTCCAAGAGACCCAGTACTTC	CASSSPTSGVFQETQYF
NA	NA	TRBV5-1	TRBJ2-4	TGCGCCAGCCGACTTTTGTCCCAGGCCACACAAAACATTCAGTACTTC	CASRLLSQATQNIQYF
NA	NA	TRBV21-1	TRBJ2-4	TGTGCCAGCCGTACTTCGCGTTCTAGCGACCGGGGGGACATTCAGTACTTC	CASRTSRSSDRGDIQYF
NA	NA	TRBV6-5	TRBJ1-5	TGTGCCAGCAGCCGACCTGACAGATATCAGCCCCAGCATTTT	CASSRPDRYQPQHF
NA	NA	TRBV5-1	TRBJ2-1	TGCGCCAGCAGCTTGGTTGCGGGGGCTTTCTCCTACAATGAGCAGTTCTTC	CASSLVAGAFSYNEQFF
TRBD1	once	TRBV5-1	TRBJ1-1	TGCGCCAGCAGCCCTCAGGGGGTCGGGACTGAAGCTTTCTTT	CASSPQGVGTEAFF
TRBD1	NA	TRBV10-3	TRBJ2-1	TGTGCCATCAGTGAGGGACAGGGGATGAATGAGCAGTTCTTC	CAISEGQGMNEQFF
NA	NA	TRBV7-9	TRBJ1-5	TGTGCCAGCAGCTTAGGGGGGCTAGGGCAGCCCCAGCATTTT	CASSLGGLGQPQHF
TRBD1	NA	TRBV18	TRBJ1-1	TGTGCCAGCTCACCATTAAACCAGGGGGTTGCTTTCTTT	CASSPLNQGVAFF
NA	many	TRBV28	TRBJ1-4	TGTGCCAGCAACCCCCTAGGACTTGCAACTAATGAAAAACTGTTTTTT	CASNPLGLATNEKLFF
NA	NA	TRBV20-1	TRBJ2-3	TGCAGTGCTAGATGGTTGGATACGCAGTATTTT	CSARWLDTQYF
NA	few	TRBV29-1	TRBJ2-6	TGCAGCGTTGGCAGCTCTGGGGCCAACGTCCTGACTTTC	CSVGSSGANVLTF